This TCR beta chain was found in a study of vaccination effects on CD4 cells after COVID-19. Deletions cut 4 bases from V and 2 bases from J, with 13 bases between. The CDR3 runs to 15 residues. Per the germline V gene, CDR1 is MNHEY and CDR2 is SMNVEV (reference sequence). After expansion with viral peptide pools in the ViraFEST assay, antigen-specific CD4+ T cells were sequenced. Investigators separated out CD4+ T cells once around 9 days of culture had passed. Having tested negative for nucleocapsid antibodies, the vaccine recipients showed no prior SARS-CoV-2 infection. TCRdb's copy holds only in-frame clones and misses some; the assay was immunoSEQ multiplex PCR. The sample holds roughly 63,000 clones, about 80% seen once. With respect to this clone: The antigen remains unidentified.

The chain links TRBV27 to TRBJ2-3; D gene ambiguous. The clonotype was recovered from a human donor who received a COVID-19 vaccine. Sequencing was performed on CD4+ T cells from PBMCs cultured with HCoV-OC43 spike peptides, taken before COVID-19 vaccination. The subset denotes: HCoV-OC43 spike overlapping peptide pool stimulation. The CDR3, as DNA: TGTGCCAGCAGTTCCCTGGTAAGCCACACAGATACGCAGTATTTT. Protein sequence: CASSSLVSHTDTQYF.